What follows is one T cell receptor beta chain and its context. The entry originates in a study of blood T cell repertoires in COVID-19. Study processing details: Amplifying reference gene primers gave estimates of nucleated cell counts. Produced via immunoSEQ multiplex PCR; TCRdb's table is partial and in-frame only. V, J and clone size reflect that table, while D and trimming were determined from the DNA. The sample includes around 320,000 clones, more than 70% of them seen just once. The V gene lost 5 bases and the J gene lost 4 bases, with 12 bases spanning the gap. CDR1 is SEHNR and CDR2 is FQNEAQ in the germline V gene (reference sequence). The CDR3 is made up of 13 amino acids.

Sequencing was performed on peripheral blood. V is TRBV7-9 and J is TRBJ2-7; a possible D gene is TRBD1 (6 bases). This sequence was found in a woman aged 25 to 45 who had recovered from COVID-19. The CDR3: CASSQGGTYEQYF. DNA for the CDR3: TGTGCCAGCAGCCAAGGGGGTACGTACGAGCAGTACTTC.